This T cell receptor (beta chain) was sequenced for a study of blood T cell repertoires in COVID-19. For the study at large: PBMCs, B-cell-depleted T cells, or T cells provided the cDNA or gDNA that made up the material.

Germline V gene sequence: CDR1 SGHRS, CDR2 YFSETQ. The CDR3 loop spans 15 amino acids. The V and J ends lost 0 bases and 7 bases, in that order; junction bases with no gene match: 6. Generated by immunoSEQ multiplex PCR, the TCRdb table keeps only in-frame clones and is missing some. The profile shows 300,000 to 350,000 clones, approximately 88% of them singletons. The chain couples TRBV5-1 to TRBJ1-4; TRBD1 aligns across 7 bases. Specimen: PBMCs or T cells enriched from blood (not recorded which). This TCR was recovered from a man aged 25-45 years who had recovered from COVID-19. The CDR3 sequence: CASSLALQGSEKLFF. In nucleotides, the CDR3 is TGCGCCAGCAGCTTGGCCCTACAGGGGTCTGAAAAACTGTTTTTT.